This passage covers 28 T cell receptor beta chains from one sample sequenced in a study of blood T cell repertoires in COVID-19. Assay used: immunoSEQ multiplex PCR; TCRdb lists only in-frame clones, some missing. Of about 390,000 clones listed, around 87% are singletons. The sequenced sample was peripheral blood. These receptors were obtained from a woman aged 55-69 years with COVID-19, enrolled during active disease.

This clone has only a few counts. This chain joins TRBV6-5 and TRBJ2-5, with TRBD2 identical over 8 bases. CDR3 size: 13 residues. V gave up 8 bases and J gave up 5 bases; unmatched junction bases: 7. Looked up from germline, CDR1 is MNHEY and CDR2 is SVGAGI. The CDR3, as DNA: TGTGCCAGCTCAAGAGGACTAGCTGAGACCCAGTACTTC. It yields the protein CASSRGLAETQYF.

This clone was seen a handful of times. The chain's CDR3 is CASSLAAGRNTIYF. The CDR3 nucleotides are TGTGCCAGCAGCTTGGCGGCCGGGAGAAACACCATATATTTT. The chain is built from TRBV5-6 and TRBJ1-3; D not certain. V lost 0 bases and J 5 bases, leaving 9 bases between the germline ends. The CDR3 is 14 amino acids. The V gene's germline CDR1 is SGHDT and CDR2 YYEEEE.

The rearrangement joins TRBV7-6 to TRBJ2-5; TRBD2 is a possible D gene (6 bases). V was cut by 5 bases and J by 1 base, with 14 bases left in between. CDR1 is SGHVS, CDR2 FNYEAQ, per germline. The CDR3 contains 15 residues. CDR3: CASSRNSGVQETQYF. The CDR3 DNA is TGTGCCAGCAGCCGCAATTCGGGAGTCCAAGAGACCCAGTACTTC. Looking up the rest from reference TRBV7-6 and TRBJ2-5 gives the full variable domain: GAGVSQSPRYKVTKRGQDVALRCDPISGHVSLYWYRQALGQGPEFLTYFNYEAQQDKSGLPNDRFSAERPEGSISTLTIQRTEQRDSAMYRCASSRNSGVQETQYFGPGTRLLVL.

This chain connects TRBV29-1 to TRBJ1-1; unclear D gene. V was clipped by 7 bases and J by 4 bases, with 22 bases between them. Germline V gene data show CDR1 as SQVTM and CDR2 as ANQGSEA. The CDR3 sequence is 15 residues long. CDR3 amino acids: CSATRHLIQFTEAFF. The CDR3 DNA sequence: TGCAGCGCAACGAGACACCTGATTCAGTTCACTGAAGCTTTCTTT.

This rearrangement joins TRBV11-2 to TRBJ2-5; D perhaps matches TRBD2 (5 bases). This CDR3 spans 14 amino acids. Trimming removed 4 bases at V and 7 bases at J, with 16 bases between. CDR1 and CDR2 from the germline V gene are SGHAT and FQNNGV. The CDR3 nucleotides are TGTGCCAGCAGCTCTTGGACCGACCGGGGGACCCAGTACTTC. It is translated as CASSSWTDRGTQYF.

This chain connects TRBV7-3 to TRBJ2-3; 7 bases are shared with TRBD1. CDR1 and CDR2 from the germline V gene are SGHTA and FQGTGA. The ends lost 5 bases at V and 3 bases at J; junction bases unmatched: 2. This CDR3 has 13 amino acids. This CDR3 is CASSRQGTDTQYF. The CDR3 region has the DNA TGTGCCAGCAGCCGACAGGGAACAGATACGCAGTATTTT.

This chain connects TRBV25-1 to TRBJ1-2; 8 bases line up with TRBD1. J gave up 6 bases and V 5 bases, and 5 bases lay outside the gene matches. Germline V gene data show CDR1 as MGHDK and CDR2 as SYGVNS. The CDR3 length is 13 residues. Here the CDR3 reads CASSYGTGDGYTF. CDR3 DNA sequence: TGTGCCAGCAGTTACGGGACAGGAGATGGCTACACCTTC.

The J gene is TRBJ1-1, the V gene TRBV29-1; tentative D call: TRBD1 (6 bases). V shed 4 bases and J shed 3 bases, with 15 bases lying between them. Per the germline V gene, CDR1 is SQVTM and CDR2 is ANQGSEA. There are 14 residues in the CDR3. CDR3 sequence (DNA): TGCAGCGTTGCACAAGTAGGGGGGGACACTGAAGCTTTCTTT. Translation gives CSVAQVGGDTEAFF.

The CDR3 DNA sequence: TGTGCCAGTAGTAAGGGACAGGGGGCTTACGAGCAGTACTTC. This encodes CASSKGQGAYEQYF. The V gene is TRBV19, the J gene TRBJ2-7; TRBD1 matches at 12 bases. This CDR3 has 14 amino acids. V gave up 4 bases and J gave up 4 bases; unmatched junction bases: 2. Germline CDR1 is LNHDA and CDR2 is SQIVND (reference sequence).

The V call is TRBV6-5, the J call TRBJ1-6, with unresolved D. Germline V gene data show CDR1 as MNHEY and CDR2 as SVGAGI. V was cut by 6 bases and J by 10 bases, with 13 bases left in between. CDR3 length: 13 amino acids. This chain's CDR3 is CASSPEAGSPLHF. The CDR3 nucleotides are TGTGCCAGCAGCCCAGAGGCGGGGTCACCCCTCCACTTT.

This CDR3 is CASSLRGAEASNEKLFF. The CDR3 bases are TGTGCCAGCAGCCTACGGGGGGCTGAGGCGTCTAATGAAAAACTGTTTTTT. The genes are TRBV5-6 and TRBJ1-4, with D possibly matching TRBD1 (6 bases). The CDR3 loop spans 17 amino acids. CDR1 and CDR2 from the germline V gene are SGHDT and YYEEEE. Trimming pared 4 bases from V and 3 bases from J, leaving 19 bases between.

This chain uses TRBV7-9 with TRBJ1-1; D ambiguous. V dropped 3 bases and J dropped 1 base, with 12 bases sitting between them. The V gene's germline CDR1 is SEHNR and CDR2 FQNEAQ (reference sequence). CDR3 length equals 15 residues. The CDR3 DNA is TGTGCCAGCAGCTTGTTCGAGGCGGGGAACACTGAAGCTTTCTTT. Its translation: CASSLFEAGNTEAFF.

The chain combines TRBV5-1 with TRBJ2-5; a weak D match, TRBD1 (5 bases). The CDR3 length is 15 residues. CDR1 and CDR2 from the germline V gene are SGHRS and YFSETQ. Trimming pared 0 bases from V and 0 bases from J, leaving 9 bases between. The CDR3 loop reads CASSLGDSYQETQYF. DNA for the CDR3: TGCGCCAGCAGCTTGGGTGACAGCTACCAAGAGACCCAGTACTTC. The full variable domain, completed using reference TRBV5-1 and TRBJ2-5, is KAGVTQTPRYLIKTRGQQVTLSCSPISGHRSVSWYQQTPGQGLQFLFEYFSETQRNKGNFPGRFSGRQFSNSRSEMNVSTLELGDSALYLCASSLGDSYQETQYFGPGTRLLVL.

The V and J genes are TRBV5-6 and TRBJ2-7; D is unresolved. V was clipped by 1 base and J by 6 bases, with 8 bases between them. The CDR3 is 12 residues long. The germline gives CDR1 SGHDT, CDR2 YYEEEE. CDR3 nucleotide sequence: TGTGCCAGCAGCTTGTTCTTATCCGAGCAGTACTTC. It is translated as CASSLFLSEQYF. Full variable domain (missing parts from reference TRBV5-6 and TRBJ2-7): DAGVTQSPTHLIKTRGQQVTLRCSPKSGHDTVSWYQQALGQGPQFIFQYYEEEERQRGNFPDRFSGHQFPNYSSELNVNALLLGDSALYLCASSLFLSEQYFGPGTRLTVT.

The V call is TRBV10-3, the J call TRBJ2-1; tentatively, D is TRBD1 (6 bases). The CDR3 totals 18 residues. Germline loops: CDR1 ENHRY, CDR2 SYGVKD. The germline V and J ends were trimmed by 2 bases and 4 bases, with 21 bases remaining between them. CDR3 DNA: TGTGCCATCAGTGAGGGTTCATTCAGGACAGAGTCTTACAATGAGCAGTTCTTC. Residues: CAISEGSFRTESYNEQFF.

This clone was picked up one time. V gene TRBV6-1 combines with J gene TRBJ1-6, with a weak D call TRBD1 (6 bases). The CDR3 is 17 residues long. Germline CDR1 MNHNS, CDR2 SASEGT. V was pared by 1 base and J by 10 bases, with 20 bases between. CDR3 nucleotides: TGTGCCAGCAGTGAAGTCTCGGCAGGGGTAGTTCGGTCACCCCTCCACTTT. This codes for CASSEVSAGVVRSPLHF.

This chain connects TRBV28 to TRBJ2-1, with TRBD1 matching over 7 bases. CDR1 and CDR2 (germline): MDHEN, SYDVKM. Trimming took 3 bases from V and 6 from J; bases not matched to a gene: 11. This CDR3 region has 16 residues. CDR3 DNA: TGTGCCAGCAGTTTGGACCGAGGGACAGTCGGCAATGAGCAGTTCTTC. This translates into CASSLDRGTVGNEQFF.

The rearrangement links TRBV4-2 to TRBJ1-1, with 7 nucleotides matching TRBD1. CDR3 length: 15 residues. The germline gives CDR1 LGHNA, CDR2 YNFKEQ. V lost 6 bases, J lost 4 bases, and 11 bases stayed unmatched. This CDR3 is CASSPTADRVTEAFF. The CDR3 coding sequence is TGTGCCAGCAGTCCCACCGCCGACAGGGTCACTGAAGCTTTCTTT.

The chain uses TRBV9 and TRBJ2-3, with TRBD2 identical over 12 bases. Trimming took 2 bases from V and 1 from J; bases not matched to a gene: 2. The CDR3 extends over 16 amino acids. Germline CDR1 SGDLS, CDR2 YYNGEE. The CDR3 loop reads CASSVRLAGGTDTQYF. CDR3 bases: TGTGCCAGCAGCGTTCGACTAGCGGGGGGCACAGATACGCAGTATTTT.

This clone was picked up many times. The chain is built from TRBV3-1 (or the pseudogene TRBV3-2) and TRBJ2-7; the match to TRBD2 covers 8 bases. V was pared by 1 base and J by 0 bases, with 5 bases of the junction left unmatched. Germline CDR1 reads LGHDT; CDR2 reads YNNKEL (reference sequence). This CDR3 is 16 amino acids long. This CDR3 reads CASSQGGGHSSYEQYF. The CDR3 DNA reads TGTGCCAGCAGCCAAGGCGGGGGGCATAGCTCCTACGAGCAGTACTTC.

The V gene is TRBV11-2, the J gene TRBJ2-2; TRBD2 aligns across 10 bases. The CDR3 sequence is 15 residues long. J lost 6 bases, V lost 6 bases, and 7 bases had no gene match. CDR1 and CDR2 (germline): SGHAT, FQNNGV. CDR3: CASRESGGAPGELFF. As DNA, the CDR3 is TGTGCCAGCAGAGAAAGCGGGGGGGCCCCCGGGGAGCTGTTTTTT.

The chain recombines TRBV9 with TRBJ1-1; the D is unclear. In germline, CDR1 is SGDLS, CDR2 YYNGEE. The CDR3 length is 13 residues. V dropped 0 bases and J dropped 7 bases, with 10 bases sitting between them. The CDR3 protein is CASSVAAGSEAFF. CDR3 in DNA: TGTGCCAGCAGCGTAGCGGCCGGGAGTGAAGCTTTCTTT.

The chain is built from TRBV5-5 and TRBJ1-4; 7 positions match TRBD1. Germline lookup yields CDR1 SGHKS and CDR2 YYEKEE (reference sequence). Trimming at V came to 5 bases and at J to 4 bases, leaving 11 bases not matched to a gene. This CDR3 contains 16 residues. The CDR3 here is CASRTGQQISNEKLFF. DNA for the CDR3: TGTGCCAGCAGGACGGGACAGCAAATTAGTAATGAAAAACTGTTTTTT.

The sample holds a few counts of this clone. V usage is TRBV5-4 and J usage is TRBJ2-7; 13 positions agree with TRBD2. The germline V gene encodes CDR1 SGHNT and CDR2 YYREEE (reference sequence). The ends lost 4 bases at V and 3 bases at J; junction bases unmatched: 4. This CDR3 is 15 amino acids long. The CDR3 nucleotides are TGTGCCAGCAGCGAGGGACTAGCGGGGCTCTACGAGCAGTACTTC. Translated, it gives CASSEGLAGLYEQYF.

This clone was detected only once. V is TRBV5-8 and J is TRBJ2-1; the match to TRBD2 covers 9 bases. This CDR3 has 17 amino acids. The trim removed 4 bases at V and 1 base at J, leaving 9 bases unmatched. Germline V lookup: CDR1 SGHTS, CDR2 YDEGEE. Written as DNA, the CDR3 is TGTGCCAGCAGCCCAAAAGCGGGGGGTCGGTCCTACAATGAGCAGTTCTTC. The encoded protein is CASSPKAGGRSYNEQFF.

The CDR3 coding sequence is TGTGCCAGCAGCCCGGGACAGGGCCAGACCTACGAGCAGTACTTC. It is translated as CASSPGQGQTYEQYF. J is TRBJ2-7 and V is TRBV6-2 or TRBV6-3; TRBD1 agrees at 9 bases. V trimming: 6 bases; J trimming: 2 bases; junction bases outside the gene matches: 8. This CDR3 region has 15 residues. Germline V gene lookup returns CDR1 MNHEY and CDR2 SVGEGT.

CDR3 DNA: TGCGCCAGCAGCTTGGGACAGGTGTATGGCTACACCTTC. This translates into CASSLGQVYGYTF. This chain connects TRBV5-1 to TRBJ1-2; tentative D call: TRBD1 (6 bases). Trimming shortened V by 0 bases and J by 5 bases, and 8 bases separated the two germline ends. This CDR3 contains 13 residues. Germline V CDR1 and CDR2: SGHRS, YFSETQ. The full variable domain, with the rest looked up from reference TRBV5-1 and TRBJ1-2, is KAGVTQTPRYLIKTRGQQVTLSCSPISGHRSVSWYQQTPGQGLQFLFEYFSETQRNKGNFPGRFSGRQFSNSRSEMNVSTLELGDSALYLCASSLGQVYGYTFGSGTRLTVV.

This chain joins TRBV6-5 and TRBJ2-3; 8 bases map to TRBD2. Trimming cost V 7 bases and J 2 bases; bases outside gene matches: 5. From germline, CDR1 is MNHEY and CDR2 SVGAGI. The length of the CDR3 is 14 residues. CDR3 in amino acids: CASTGGQFTDTQYF. In DNA form, the CDR3 reads TGTGCCAGCACGGGGGGGCAATTCACAGATACGCAGTATTTT.